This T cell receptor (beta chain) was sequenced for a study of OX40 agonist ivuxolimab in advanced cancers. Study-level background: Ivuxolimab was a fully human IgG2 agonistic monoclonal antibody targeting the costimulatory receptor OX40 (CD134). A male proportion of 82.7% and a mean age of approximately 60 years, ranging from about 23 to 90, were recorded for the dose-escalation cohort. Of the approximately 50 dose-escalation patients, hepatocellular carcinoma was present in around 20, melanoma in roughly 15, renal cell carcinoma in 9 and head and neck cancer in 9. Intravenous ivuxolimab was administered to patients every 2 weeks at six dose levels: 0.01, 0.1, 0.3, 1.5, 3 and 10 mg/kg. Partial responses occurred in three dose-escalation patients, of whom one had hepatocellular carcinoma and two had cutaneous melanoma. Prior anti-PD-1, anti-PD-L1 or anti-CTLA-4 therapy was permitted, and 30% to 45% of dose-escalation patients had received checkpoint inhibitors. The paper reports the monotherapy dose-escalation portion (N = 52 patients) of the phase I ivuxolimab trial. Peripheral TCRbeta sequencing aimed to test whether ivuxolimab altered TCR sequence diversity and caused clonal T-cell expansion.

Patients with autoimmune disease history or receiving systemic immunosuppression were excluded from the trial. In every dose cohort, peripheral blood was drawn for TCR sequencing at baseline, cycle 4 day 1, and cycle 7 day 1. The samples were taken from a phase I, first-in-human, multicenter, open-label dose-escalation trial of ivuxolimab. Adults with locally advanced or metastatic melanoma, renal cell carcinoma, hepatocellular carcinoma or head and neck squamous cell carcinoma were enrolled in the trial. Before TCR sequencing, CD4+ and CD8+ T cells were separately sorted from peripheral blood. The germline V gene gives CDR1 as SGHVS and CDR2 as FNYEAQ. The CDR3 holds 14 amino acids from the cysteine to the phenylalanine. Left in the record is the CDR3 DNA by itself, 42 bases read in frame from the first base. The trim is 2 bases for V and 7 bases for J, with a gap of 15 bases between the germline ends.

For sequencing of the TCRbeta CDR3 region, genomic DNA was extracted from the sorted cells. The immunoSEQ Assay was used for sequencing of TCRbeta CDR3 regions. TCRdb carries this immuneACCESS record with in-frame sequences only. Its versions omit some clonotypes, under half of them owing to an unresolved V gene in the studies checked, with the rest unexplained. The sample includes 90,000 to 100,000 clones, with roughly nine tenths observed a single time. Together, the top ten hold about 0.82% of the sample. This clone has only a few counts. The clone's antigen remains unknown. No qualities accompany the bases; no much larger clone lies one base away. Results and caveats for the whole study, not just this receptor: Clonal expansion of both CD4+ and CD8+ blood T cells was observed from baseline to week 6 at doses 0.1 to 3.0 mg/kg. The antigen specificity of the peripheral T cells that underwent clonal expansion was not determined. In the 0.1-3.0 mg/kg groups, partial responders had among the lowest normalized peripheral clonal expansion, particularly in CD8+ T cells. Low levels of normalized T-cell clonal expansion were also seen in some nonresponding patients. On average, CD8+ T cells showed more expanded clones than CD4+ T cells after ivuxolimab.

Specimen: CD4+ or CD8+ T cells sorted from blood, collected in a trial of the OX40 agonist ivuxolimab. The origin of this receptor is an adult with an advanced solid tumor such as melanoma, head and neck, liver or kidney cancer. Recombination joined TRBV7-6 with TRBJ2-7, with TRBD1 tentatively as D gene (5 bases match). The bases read TGTGCCAGCAGCTTATTGCAGGGTTCGCGGGAGCAGTACTTC. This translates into CASSLLQGSREQYF.